Listed here are 20 T cell receptor beta chains from one sample, sequenced in a study of blood T cell repertoires in COVID-19. The data were produced by immunoSEQ multiplex PCR, yet TCRdb's version contains in-frame clones alone and is incomplete. The table includes 150,000 to 200,000 clones, 80% to 85% detected once. The source material was peripheral blood. The source of these receptors is a human donor with acute or convalescent COVID-19. The donor label of this sample is uncertain.

This chain connects TRBV14 to TRBJ2-7; D gene unclear. CDR1 and CDR2 (germline): SGHDN, FVKESK. This CDR3 is built from 18 residues. Trimming pared 1 base from V and 1 base from J, leaving 20 bases between. This chain's CDR3 is CASSQVATYYPPSYEQYF. The CDR3 DNA sequence: TGTGCCAGCAGCCAAGTAGCTACCTATTATCCTCCATCCTACGAGCAGTACTTC.

The chain has TRBV29-1 and TRBJ2-3; 12 bases agree with TRBD1. Germline loops: CDR1 SQVTM, CDR2 ANQGSEA. After removal of 6 bases from V and 1 base from J, the junction contained 8 bases not matched to a gene. There are 16 residues in the CDR3. CDR3 protein: CSVAGTGGLGTDTQYF. CDR3 bases: TGCAGCGTGGCGGGGACAGGGGGCCTGGGCACAGATACGCAGTATTTT.

This clone showed up just a few times. The chain has TRBV30 and TRBJ2-2, with 7 bases matching TRBD2. The CDR3 has 15 residues. The junction had 12 bases not matched to a gene; V was cut back by 6 bases and J by 5 bases. Germline V CDR1 and CDR2: GTSNPN, SVGIG (reference sequence). CDR3 region: CACQGAGVDTGELFF. Here the CDR3 DNA reads TGTGCCTGCCAAGGGGCGGGGGTAGATACCGGGGAGCTGTTTTTT.

This chain links TRBV4-1 with TRBJ1-6; 9 bases agree with TRBD1. This CDR3 is built from 16 residues. V was pared by 4 bases and J by 7 bases, with 8 bases of the junction left unmatched. The germline V gene has CDR1 MGHRA and CDR2 YSYEKL. CDR3 bases: TGCGCCAGCAGCCTGGGACAGGGTAATCTCAATTCACCCCTCCACTTT. Translated, it gives CASSLGQGNLNSPLHF.

The rearrangement joins TRBV7-3 to TRBJ2-2; D unresolved. Germline values: CDR1 SGHTA, CDR2 FQGTGA. Trimming shortened V by 0 bases and J by 4 bases, and 15 bases separated the two germline ends. The CDR3 has 17 residues. The CDR3 bases are TGTGCCAGCAGCTTAACCCCTGCCGCTCCGGGCACCGGGGAGCTGTTTTTT. As protein: CASSLTPAAPGTGELFF.

The V and J genes are TRBV18 and TRBJ2-1, with 7 bases aligning to TRBD2. V was clipped by 3 bases and J by 2 bases; unmatched bases: 7. There are 16 residues in the CDR3. Germline V CDR1 and CDR2: KGHSH, LQKENI. The CDR3 nucleotides are TGTGCCAGCTCACCGGGCGGGAGAATGACCTACAATGAGCAGTTCTTC. This encodes CASSPGGRMTYNEQFF.

The chain carries TRBV6-5 and TRBJ2-5; 10 bases fit TRBD1. V lost 6 bases and J lost 6; bases outside the gene matches: 10. Germline CDR1 is MNHEY and CDR2 is SVGAGI. CDR3 length: 15 residues. CDR3 bases: TGTGCCAGCAGAGGGGACAGGGGAGGGGAACAGACCCAGTACTTC. As protein: CASRGDRGGEQTQYF.

This sequence joins TRBV3-1 (or the pseudogene TRBV3-2) and TRBJ2-1, with D unresolved. V lost 2 bases, J lost 10 bases, and 9 bases lay in between. The CDR3 runs 12 residues. Germline-derived CDR1 and CDR2 are LGHDT and YNNKEL (reference sequence). The CDR3 protein is CASSQRESEQFF. The CDR3 bases are TGTGCCAGCAGCCAAAGAGAGTCCGAGCAGTTCTTC.

The chain uses TRBV7-6 and TRBJ1-1; 10 bases are a match to TRBD1. The ends lost 4 bases at V and 5 bases at J; junction bases unmatched: 4. This CDR3 is 14 amino acids long. Germline lookup yields CDR1 SGHVS and CDR2 FNYEAQ. CDR3 in DNA: TGTGCCAGCAGCTCCCGGACAGGGGGTACTGAAGCTTTCTTT. This gives the protein CASSSRTGGTEAFF. The whole variable domain, remainder taken from reference TRBV7-6 and TRBJ1-1, is GAGVSQSPRYKVTKRGQDVALRCDPISGHVSLYWYRQALGQGPEFLTYFNYEAQQDKSGLPNDRFSAERPEGSISTLTIQRTEQRDSAMYRCASSSRTGGTEAFFGQGTRLTVV.

CDR3 nucleotides: TGTGCCAGCAGCCAACTAGCGGGTTGGCACAATGAGCAGTTCTTC. Encoded protein: CASSQLAGWHNEQFF. The genes are TRBV5-6 and TRBJ2-1; TRBD2 aligns across 9 bases. Germline trimming cut 4 bases from V and 5 bases from J; bases unmatched to any gene: 7. Germline loops: CDR1 SGHDT, CDR2 YYEEEE. CDR3 length: 15 residues.

The chain carries TRBV6-2 or TRBV6-3 and TRBJ1-3; maybe TRBD1 (6 bases). CDR1 and CDR2 from the germline V gene are MNHEY and SVGEGT. The CDR3 totals 15 residues. The V end lost 4 bases, the J end lost 0 bases, and 10 bases lay between the germline ends. CDR3 region: CASSSGVASGNTIYF. The CDR3 DNA sequence: TGTGCCAGCAGTTCAGGGGTCGCCTCTGGAAACACCATATATTTT.

Turning to this clone: Different DNA sequences within this sample yield the same CDR3. The J gene is TRBJ2-3, the V gene TRBV5-1, with D possibly matching TRBD1 (5 bases). Germline V gene data show CDR1 as SGHRS and CDR2 as YFSETQ. Trimming removed 0 bases at V and 0 bases at J, with 8 bases between. The CDR3 extends over 15 amino acids. CDR3 coding DNA: TGCGCCAGCAGCTTGGGACAGACCAGCACAGATACGCAGTATTTT. It is translated as CASSLGQTSTDTQYF.

This sequence joins TRBV5-1 and TRBJ2-7, with 7 positions matching TRBD1. This CDR3 has 16 residues. The J segment lost 0 bases and the V segment lost 0 bases, leaving 6 bases of the junction unmatched. Germline V gene sequence: CDR1 SGHRS, CDR2 YFSETQ. CDR3 loop: CASSLGGTAISYEQYF. CDR3 in DNA: TGCGCCAGCAGCTTGGGAGGGACAGCAATCTCCTACGAGCAGTACTTC.

V is TRBV19 and J is TRBJ2-1; 7 nucleotides match TRBD2. Germline CDR1 reads LNHDA; CDR2 reads SQIVND (reference sequence). V gave up 1 base and J gave up 0 bases; unmatched junction bases: 3. The CDR3 spans 16 residues. The CDR3 DNA reads TGTGCCAGTAGTATAGCCAGGACTAGCTCCTACAATGAGCAGTTCTTC. It translates to CASSIARTSSYNEQFF. The variable domain in full, with the rest retrieved from reference TRBV19 and TRBJ2-1, is DGGITQSPKYLFRKEGQNVTLSCEQNLNHDAMYWYRQDPGQGLRLIYYSQIVNDFQKGDIAEGYSVSREKKESFPLTVTSAQKNPTAFYLCASSIARTSSYNEQFFGPGTRLTVL.

This clone was seen a handful of times. J is TRBJ2-2 and V is TRBV19, with D tentatively TRBD2 (6 bases). This CDR3 comprises 15 residues. Germline loops: CDR1 LNHDA, CDR2 SQIVND (reference sequence). Between the trimmed V and J ends, which lost 7 bases and 4 bases, there was a span of 16 bases. As DNA, the CDR3 is TGTGCCAGTACCTGGACGGGAGTGGCCACCGGGGAGCTGTTTTTT. It is translated as CASTWTGVATGELFF.

J is TRBJ2-5 and V is TRBV5-4; TRBD2 might be the D (7 bases). Germline-derived CDR1 and CDR2 are SGHNT and YYREEE (reference sequence). This CDR3 region has 15 residues. V was cut by 0 bases and J by 3 bases, with 12 bases left in between. Here the CDR3 reads CASSLDPGGEETQYF. CDR3 nucleotides: TGTGCCAGCAGCTTGGATCCGGGGGGCGAAGAGACCCAGTACTTC. The variable domain in full, with the rest retrieved from reference TRBV5-4 and TRBJ2-5, is ETGVTQSPTHLIKTRGQQVTLRCSSQSGHNTVSWYQQALGQGPQFIFQYYREEENGRGNFPPRFSGLQFPNYSSELNVNALELDDSALYLCASSLDPGGEETQYFGPGTRLLVL.

The CDR3: CASGWDRGPYEQYF. The CDR3, as DNA: TGTGCCAGCGGATGGGACAGGGGCCCCTACGAGCAGTACTTC. The chain has TRBV6-5 and TRBJ2-7; TRBD1 agrees at 10 bases. This CDR3 has 14 amino acids. V trimming: 8 bases; J trimming: 2 bases; junction bases outside the gene matches: 6. CDR1 is MNHEY and CDR2 is SVGAGI in the germline V gene.

V and J are TRBV7-8 and TRBJ1-1; D remains ambiguous. The CDR3 has 14 amino acids. Trimming cost V 5 bases and J 5 bases, with 15 bases left between them. Per germline, CDR1 SGHVS and CDR2 FQNEAQ. CDR3 DNA: TGTGCCAGCAGCAGCTCTCGGGGAGAAACTGAAGCTTTCTTT. Translating it yields CASSSSRGETEAFF.

This chain links TRBV7-9 with TRBJ2-1, with a possible D match to TRBD2 (6 bases). Per germline, CDR1 SEHNR and CDR2 FQNEAQ (reference sequence). V was clipped by 5 bases and J by 3 bases, with 17 bases between them. The CDR3 has 16 amino acids. In DNA form, the CDR3 reads TGTGCCAGCAGCCAGGACGGTGGAGGGAACTACAATGAGCAGTTCTTC. This sequence encodes CASSQDGGGNYNEQFF.

The chain combines TRBV5-8 with TRBJ1-2; 10 positions agree with TRBD1. Per the germline V gene, CDR1 is SGHTS and CDR2 is YDEGEE. Losses at the gene ends were 2 bases for V and 10 bases for J; bases not matched to a gene: 8. The CDR3 has 14 amino acids. The CDR3 DNA is TGTGCCAGCAGCTTCTCGGGACAGGGGATGGACTACACCTTC. Translated: CASSFSGQGMDYTF.